This T cell receptor (beta chain) was captured by sequencing in a study of PD-1 blockade in classical Hodgkin lymphoma. About the study: Patients were administered nivolumab (3 mg/kg intravenously) every 2 weeks.

Sequenced by immunoSEQ multiplex PCR; TCRdb stores in-frame clones only, minus some. The data hold roughly 100,000 clones, with roughly 87% observed a single time. This CDR3 region has 15 residues. Between the trimmed V and J ends, which lost 1 base and 7 bases, there was a span of 16 bases. Germline V CDR1 and CDR2: SGHVS, FQNEAQ. Time point indicated: cycle 4 day 1 (C4D1), after 5 to 7 weeks of nivolumab. Each and every patient relapsed after autologous stem cell transplantation, and patients got differing brentuximab vedotin exposure. The receptor was isolated from a human donor with classical Hodgkin lymphoma. This specimen was peripheral blood mononuclear cells (PBMCs), taken before the fourth cycle of nivolumab. The chain employs TRBV7-8 and TRBJ1-2; D might be TRBD1 (6 bases). In DNA, the CDR3 is TGTGCCAGCAGCTTAGGGGAACAGGGCCTCGGTGGCTACACCTTC. This sequence encodes CASSLGEQGLGGYTF.